Sequencing of this T cell receptor beta chain was carried out in a study of OX40 agonist ivuxolimab in advanced cancers. General observations from the study: It was also the case that some nonresponders had low normalized T-cell clonal expansion.

This clone appeared a few times. The antigen is unknown. The method was immunoSEQ multiplex PCR; TCRdb's version includes in-frame clones alone and lacks a portion of them. The sample includes 100,000 or so clones, under 85% of them seen just once. Germline CDR1 and CDR2: SNHLY and FYNNEI. V lost 6 bases and J lost 10, with 15 bases in between. This CDR3 has 12 residues. This receptor was taken from an adult with an advanced solid tumor such as melanoma, head and neck, liver or kidney cancer. The chain has TRBV2 and TRBJ1-1; D is ambiguous. The sequences come from CD4+ or CD8+ T cells sorted from blood, collected in a trial of the OX40 agonist ivuxolimab. The CDR3 loop reads CASRVEMLLAFF. In DNA form, the CDR3 reads TGTGCCAGCAGGGTGGAGATGCTTTTAGCTTTCTTT. Looking up the rest from reference TRBV2 and TRBJ1-1 gives the full variable domain: EPEVTQTPSHQVTQMGQEVILRCVPISNHLYFYWYRQILGQKVEFLVSFYNNEISEKSEIFDDQFSVERPDGSNFTLKIRSTKLEDSAMYFCASRVEMLLAFFGQGTRLTVV.